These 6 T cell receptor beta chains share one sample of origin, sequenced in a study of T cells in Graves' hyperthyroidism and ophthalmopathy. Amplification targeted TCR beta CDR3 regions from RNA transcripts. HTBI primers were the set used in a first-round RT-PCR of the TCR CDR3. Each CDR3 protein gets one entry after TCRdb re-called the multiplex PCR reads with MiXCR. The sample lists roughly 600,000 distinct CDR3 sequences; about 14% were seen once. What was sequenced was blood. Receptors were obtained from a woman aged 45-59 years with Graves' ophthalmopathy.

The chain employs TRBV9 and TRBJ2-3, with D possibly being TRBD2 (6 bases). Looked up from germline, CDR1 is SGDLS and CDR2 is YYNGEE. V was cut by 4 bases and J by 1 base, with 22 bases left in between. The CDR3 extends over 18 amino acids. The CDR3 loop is CASSPRASVRIRTDTQYF. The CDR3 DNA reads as TGTGCCAGCAGCCCCCGGGCTAGCGTCCGTATACGCACAGATACGCAGTATTTT.

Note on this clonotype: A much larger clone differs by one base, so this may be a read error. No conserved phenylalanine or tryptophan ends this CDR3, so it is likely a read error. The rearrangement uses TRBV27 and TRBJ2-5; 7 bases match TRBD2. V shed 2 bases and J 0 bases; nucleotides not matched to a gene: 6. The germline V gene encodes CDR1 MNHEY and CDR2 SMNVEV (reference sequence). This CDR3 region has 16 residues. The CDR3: CASSLAASGYQETQYS. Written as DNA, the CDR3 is TGTGCCAGCAGTTTAGCGGCTAGCGGATACCAAGAGACCCAGTACTCC.

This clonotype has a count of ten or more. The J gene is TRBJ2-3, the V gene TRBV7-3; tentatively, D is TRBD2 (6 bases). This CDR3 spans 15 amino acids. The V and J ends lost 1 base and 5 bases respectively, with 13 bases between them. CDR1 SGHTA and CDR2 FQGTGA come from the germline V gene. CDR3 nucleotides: TGTGCCAGCAGCTTAAGTGGGGGGAGTGGAGATACGCAGTATTTT. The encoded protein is CASSLSGGSGDTQYF. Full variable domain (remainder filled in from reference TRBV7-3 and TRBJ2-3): GAGVSQTPSNKVTEKGKYVELRCDPISGHTALYWYRQSLGQGPEFLIYFQGTGAADDSGLPNDRFFAVRPEGSVSTLKIQRTERGDSAVYLCASSLSGGSGDTQYFGPGTRLTVL.

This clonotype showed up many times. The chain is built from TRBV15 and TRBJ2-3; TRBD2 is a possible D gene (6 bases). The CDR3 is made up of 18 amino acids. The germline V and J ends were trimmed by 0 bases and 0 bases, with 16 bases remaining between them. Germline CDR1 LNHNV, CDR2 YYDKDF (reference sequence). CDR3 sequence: CATSRESGTGTSTDTQYF. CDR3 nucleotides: TGTGCCACCAGCAGAGAATCGGGGACTGGGACTAGCACAGATACGCAGTATTTT.

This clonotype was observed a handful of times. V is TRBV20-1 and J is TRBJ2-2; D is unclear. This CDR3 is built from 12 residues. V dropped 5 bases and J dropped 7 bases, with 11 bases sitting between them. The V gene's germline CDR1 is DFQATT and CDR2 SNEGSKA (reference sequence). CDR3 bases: TGCAGTGCTCGATGGTTGGGCGGGGAGCTGTTTTTT. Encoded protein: CSARWLGGELFF.

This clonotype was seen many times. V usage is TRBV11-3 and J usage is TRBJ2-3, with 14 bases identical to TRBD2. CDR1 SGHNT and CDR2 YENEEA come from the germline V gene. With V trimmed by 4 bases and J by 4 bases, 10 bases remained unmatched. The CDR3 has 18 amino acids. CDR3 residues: CASSWGLAGDPHADTQYF. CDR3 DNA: TGTGCCAGCAGCTGGGGACTAGCGGGAGATCCTCATGCAGATACGCAGTATTTT.